The clone carrying this T cell receptor beta chain was counted a single time. The CDR3 covers 13 residues. V gave up 4 bases and J gave up 10 bases, with 11 bases separating them. The data were obtained in a study of CD8 T cells in Susac syndrome. The RNA input was 0.5 to 1 ug, and it was reverse transcribed with random hexamers. TCRdb used MiXCR to reprocess the immunoSEQ multiplex PCR reads, holding one entry per CDR3 protein. Among about 150,000 distinct CDR3 sequences listed, approximately 90% were seen once. Material for sequencing was CD4+ T cells from PBMCs. The source of this sequence is a human donor in good health. The V and J genes are TRBV12-3 or TRBV12-4 and TRBJ1-6; D is uncertain. In DNA form, the CDR3 reads TGTGCCAGCAGTTATCTTACGCGCTCACCCCTCCACTTT. The encoded protein is CASSYLTRSPLHF.